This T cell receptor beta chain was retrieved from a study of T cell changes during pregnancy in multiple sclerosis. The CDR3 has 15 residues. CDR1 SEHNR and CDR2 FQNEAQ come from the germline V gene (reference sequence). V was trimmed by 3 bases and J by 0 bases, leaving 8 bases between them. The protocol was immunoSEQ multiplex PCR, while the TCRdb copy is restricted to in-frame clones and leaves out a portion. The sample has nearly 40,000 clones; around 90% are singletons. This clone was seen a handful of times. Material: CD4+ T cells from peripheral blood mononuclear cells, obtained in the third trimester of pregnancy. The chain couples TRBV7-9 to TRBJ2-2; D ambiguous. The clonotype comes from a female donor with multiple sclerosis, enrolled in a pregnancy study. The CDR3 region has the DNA TGTGCCAGCAGCTTGACACAAGCGAACACCGGGGAGCTGTTTTTT. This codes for CASSLTQANTGELFF.